This TCR beta chain was captured by sequencing in a study of blood T cell repertoires in COVID-19. In the study overall: Both acute and convalescent COVID-19 samples were obtained from the United States, Italy and Spain. In each case, the material was cDNA or gDNA derived from T cells, B-cell-depleted T cells, or PBMCs.

The CDR3 runs 13 residues. The ends were cut back, 8 bases at V and 2 bases at J, with 7 bases in the middle. Per the germline V gene, CDR1 is MDHEN and CDR2 is SYDVKM. As processed by the authors: Nucleated cell counts were estimated from reference gene primer amplification. This table comes from immunoSEQ multiplex PCR, and its TCRdb copy is limited to in-frame clones, with some not included. V and J calls and clone size are given by that table; D and trimming were obtained from the DNA. The sample has some 59,000 clones, around 73% seen once. This receptor was obtained from a man aged 80 or over with active or convalescent COVID-19. The specimen sequenced was peripheral blood. The gene calls are TRBV28 and TRBJ2-6, with D uncertain. The CDR3 sequence is CASFRAGANVLTF. CDR3 sequence (DNA): TGTGCCAGCTTCCGTGCTGGGGCCAACGTCCTGACTTTC.